The 8 T cell receptor beta chains below were found in one sample sequenced in a study of identical twins. TCRdb re-analysed the 5' RACE reads in MiXCR, keeping a single row per CDR3 protein. The sample lists around 1.7 million distinct CDR3 sequences, roughly 35% occurring once. The material sequenced was cord blood. The origin of the receptors is a newborn girl in good health.

In its sample, this clonotype was seen a few times. V gene TRBV28 combines with J gene TRBJ2-1; the D gene is possibly TRBD2 (5 bases). V was clipped by 3 bases and J by 5 bases, with 14 bases between them. The CDR3 runs 15 residues. Germline values: CDR1 MDHEN, CDR2 SYDVKM. Written as DNA, the CDR3 is TGTGCCAGCAGTTTTGTGGGAGCAGAGGACAATGAGCAGTTCTTC. It encodes CASSFVGAEDNEQFF. Combining the CDR3 with reference TRBV28 and TRBJ2-1 gives the whole variable domain DVKVTQSSRYLVKRTGEKVFLECVQDMDHENMFWYRQDPGLGLRLIYFSYDVKMKEKGDIPEGYSVSREKKERFSLILESASTNQTSMYLCASSFVGAEDNEQFFGPGTRLTVL.

This clonotype was observed a few times. The V call is TRBV5-1, the J call TRBJ2-1; 11 bases agree with TRBD2. Germline trimming cut 6 bases from V and 7 bases from J; bases unmatched to any gene: 9. Germline loops: CDR1 SGHRS, CDR2 YFSETQ. CDR3 length: 15 residues. For the CDR3, the DNA is TGCGCCAGCACGATAGCGGGAGGGAATTCGAATGAGCAGTTCTTC. Residues: CASTIAGGNSNEQFF. Full variable domain (outside the CDR3, taken from reference TRBV5-1 and TRBJ2-1): KAGVTQTPRYLIKTRGQQVTLSCSPISGHRSVSWYQQTPGQGLQFLFEYFSETQRNKGNFPGRFSGRQFSNSRSEMNVSTLELGDSALYLCASTIAGGNSNEQFFGPGTRLTVL.

This clonotype was detected a few times. The chain is built from TRBV15 and TRBJ2-1; 7 nucleotides match TRBD1. Trimming cost V 4 bases and J 3 bases; bases outside gene matches: 9. CDR1 LNHNV and CDR2 YYDKDF come from the germline V gene (reference sequence). This CDR3 has 16 amino acids. This CDR3 is CATSKFGTASYNEQFF. As DNA, the CDR3 is TGTGCCACCAGCAAGTTTGGGACAGCAAGCTACAATGAGCAGTTCTTC.

This clonotype was picked up a small number of times. The chain carries TRBV3-1 and TRBJ1-6, with a weak D call TRBD1 (5 bases). The CDR3 totals 15 residues. V lost 5 bases and J 8 bases, leaving 16 bases between the germline ends. In germline, CDR1 is LGHDT, CDR2 YNNKEL (reference sequence). CDR3 DNA: TGTGCCAGCAGCGAGGGACCGCCTGGGGATTCACCCCTCCACTTT. Its translation is CASSEGPPGDSPLHF.

This clonotype was observed many times. The chain carries TRBV12-3 or TRBV12-4 and TRBJ2-5, with D perhaps matching TRBD1 (6 bases). The CDR3 spans 12 residues. V was cut by 3 bases and J by 4 bases, with 6 bases left in between. The CDR3 coding sequence is TGTGCCAGCAGTTTCAGGGGAGAGACCCAGTACTTC. Protein sequence: CASSFRGETQYF.

This clonotype showed up many times. The junction shows a germline mismatch at one end, possibly a read error. The V gene is TRBV5-1, the J gene TRBJ2-7, with D possibly matching TRBD1 (5 bases). This CDR3 contains 14 residues. The germline gives CDR1 SGHRS, CDR2 YFSETQ. CDR3 loop: CASSLGSGTYEQYF. The CDR3 DNA follows: TGTGCCAGCAGCTTAGGGTCAGGGACCTACGAGCAGTACTTC.

This clonotype was detected a few times. The rearrangement links TRBV5-1 to TRBJ2-5; D perhaps matches TRBD2 (6 bases). Trimming cost V 4 bases and J 11 bases, with 21 bases left between them. This CDR3 is 14 amino acids long. Germline assignment: CDR1 SGHRS and CDR2 YFSETQ. DNA of the CDR3: TGCGCCAGCAGCCGCGGGATAGGGTACAATGAGCAGTACTTC. Its protein product is CASSRGIGYNEQYF.

CDR3 nucleotides: TGCAGTGCCCCACCCCAAGGGTCTGGCTACACCTTC. Amino acids: CSAPPQGSGYTF. The chain recombines TRBV20-1 with TRBJ1-2; unclear D gene. CDR1 DFQATT and CDR2 SNEGSKA come from the germline V gene (reference sequence). The CDR3 loop spans 12 amino acids. Between the trimmed V and J ends, which lost 6 bases and 7 bases, there was a span of 15 bases.